A single sample is the source of the 24 T cell receptor beta chains below, sequenced in a study of Graves' ophthalmopathy and Graves' hyperthyroidism. Amplifying from RNA transcripts, the study obtained TCR beta CDR3 regions. The library came from an HTBI-primed first-round RT-PCR and a second-round multiplex PCR. TCRdb fed the multiplex PCR reads into MiXCR, producing one record per CDR3 protein. The data hold roughly 600,000 distinct CDR3 sequences, with under 40% observed a single time. The source material was peripheral blood or thyroid tissue (not recorded which). The receptors derive from an adult man with Graves' hyperthyroidism.

The chain has TRBV4-2 and TRBJ1-5; tentatively, D is TRBD1 (6 bases). Germline-derived CDR1 and CDR2 are LGHNA and YNFKEQ. CDR3 length: 15 residues. V was shortened by 1 base and J by 0 bases, with 7 bases between the two germline ends. CDR3 protein: CASSQAGDSNQPQHF. CDR3 DNA sequence: TGTGCCAGCAGCCAAGCAGGGGATAGCAATCAGCCCCAGCATTTT.

The V call is TRBV10-3, the J call TRBJ1-2; D gene uncertain. Germline values: CDR1 ENHRY, CDR2 SYGVKD. With 4 bases removed from V and 4 bases from J, the gap between germline ends came to 25 bases. The CDR3 has 18 residues. CDR3 bases: TGTGCCATCAGTGGTTTGATGGACGTGGGCAGGCCGAGCTATGGCTACACCTTC. It codes for CAISGLMDVGRPSYGYTF.

The chain couples TRBV9 to TRBJ1-2, with a weak D call TRBD1 (6 bases). The CDR3 consists of 14 residues. CDR1 and CDR2 (germline): SGDLS, YYNGEE. V was shortened by 4 bases and J by 2 bases, with 12 bases between the two germline ends. CDR3 sequence: CASSPGTPNYGYTF. The CDR3 coding sequence is TGTGCCAGCAGCCCAGGGACACCAAACTATGGCTACACCTTC.

This clonotype was counted at least ten times. This CDR3 reads CASSFGTGGIYEQYF. Here the CDR3 DNA reads TGTGCCAGCAGCTTCGGGACAGGGGGGATCTACGAGCAGTACTTC. The J gene is TRBJ2-7, the V gene TRBV7-8, with 11 positions matching TRBD1. The CDR3 spans 15 residues. Germline V lookup: CDR1 SGHVS, CDR2 FQNEAQ. V was pared by 3 bases and J by 3 bases, with 4 bases of the junction left unmatched.

The table lists this clonotype with many counts. V and J are TRBV6-5 and TRBJ1-2, with TRBD1 matching 10 bases. This CDR3 spans 14 amino acids. V lost 6 bases to trimming and J lost 7 bases; unmatched junction nucleotides: 8. Germline assignment: CDR1 MNHEY and CDR2 SVGAGI. This chain's CDR3 is CASRSPGQGIGYTF. For the CDR3, the DNA is TGTGCCAGCAGATCTCCGGGACAGGGGATTGGCTACACCTTC.

In this sample, this clonotype turned up many times. The V call is TRBV6-1, the J call TRBJ1-2; 8 nucleotides agree with TRBD1. V dropped 2 bases and J dropped 6; count of bases not matched to a gene: 5. Germline V lookup: CDR1 MNHNS, CDR2 SASEGT. The CDR3 consists of 14 residues. This CDR3 reads CASSERTGKDGYTF. The CDR3, as DNA: TGTGCCAGCAGTGAACGGACAGGGAAAGATGGCTACACCTTC.

As concerns this clonotype: One end of the junction varies from germline; a read error may be responsible. The chain is built from TRBV2 and TRBJ1-2; possible D gene TRBD1, 5 bases. Germline CDR1 and CDR2: SNHLY and FYNNEI. The CDR3 is made up of 12 amino acids. In DNA, the CDR3 is TGTGCCAGCTACCGTACATGGGGGGAATTCCACTTC. As protein: CASYRTWGEFHF. Using reference TRBV2 and TRBJ1-2 for the parts outside the CDR3, the full variable domain is EPEVTQTPSHQVTQMGQEVILRCVPISNHLYFYWYRQILGQKVEFLVSFYNNEISEKSEIFDDQFSVERPDGSNFTLKIRSTKLEDSAMYFCASYRTWGEFHFGSGTRLTVV.

The chain couples TRBV7-8 to TRBJ2-5; 14 bases are shared with TRBD2. Germline CDR1 and CDR2: SGHVS and FQNEAQ. Trimming removed 5 bases from V and 5 bases from J; junction bases left unmatched: 7. The CDR3 contains 16 residues. The CDR3 bases are TGTGCCAGCAGCCCCGGACTAGCGGGAGGTGGGGAGACCCAGTACTTC. Translated, it gives CASSPGLAGGGETQYF.

The chain has TRBV9 and TRBJ2-3; D might be TRBD1 or TRBD2, each matching 5 bases. The CDR3 consists of 16 residues. Germline CDR1 is SGDLS and CDR2 is YYNGEE. Trimming stripped 3 bases from V and 3 bases from J, with 17 bases between. The CDR3 coding sequence is TGTGCCAGCAGCGGTCTAGCTGGGGGTCGTACAGATACGCAGTATTTT. It yields the protein CASSGLAGGRTDTQYF.

This chain uses TRBV7-9 with TRBJ2-7; 7 bases fit TRBD1. V dropped 5 bases and J dropped 4; count of bases not matched to a gene: 8. Germline V gene lookup returns CDR1 SEHNR and CDR2 FQNEAQ (reference sequence). The CDR3 is made up of 14 amino acids. DNA for the CDR3: TGTGCCAGCAGCCCCTCGGACAGGTTGTACGAGCAGTACTTC. This codes for CASSPSDRLYEQYF.

There are many counts of this clonotype. The gene calls are TRBV2 and TRBJ2-7; TRBD1 might be the D (5 bases). The CDR3 is 13 residues long. The germline V gene has CDR1 SNHLY and CDR2 FYNNEI. The germline V and J ends were trimmed by 1 base and 5 bases, with 9 bases remaining between them. This chain's CDR3 is CASSEEGQDEQYF. CDR3 DNA sequence: TGTGCCAGCAGTGAAGAGGGGCAGGACGAGCAGTACTTC. The full variable domain, its missing parts supplied by reference TRBV2 and TRBJ2-7, is EPEVTQTPSHQVTQMGQEVILRCVPISNHLYFYWYRQILGQKVEFLVSFYNNEISEKSEIFDDQFSVERPDGSNFTLKIRSTKLEDSAMYFCASSEEGQDEQYFGPGTRLTVT.

V usage is TRBV2 and J usage is TRBJ2-7; the D gene could be TRBD1 or TRBD2 (6 bases each). The CDR3 length is 16 residues. Looked up from germline, CDR1 is SNHLY and CDR2 is FYNNEI. Trimming cost V 2 bases and J 0 bases, with 14 bases left between them. The CDR3 is CASSETTGASSYEQYF. CDR3 coding DNA: TGTGCCAGCAGTGAAACAACGGGGGCGAGCTCCTACGAGCAGTACTTC.

This clonotype was recorded a few times. The J gene is TRBJ2-7, the V gene TRBV7-2, with TRBD2 identical over 7 bases. V shed 1 base, J shed 1 base, and the junction held 7 bases outside the gene matches. This CDR3 has 16 residues. CDR1 SGHTA and CDR2 FQGNSA come from the germline V gene. The CDR3 DNA reads TGTGCCAGCAGCTTAGACACTAGCGCCTCTTCCTACGAGCAGTACTTC. Its protein is CASSLDTSASSYEQYF. Together with reference TRBV7-2 and TRBJ2-7, the CDR3 gives the full variable domain: GAGVSQSPSNKVTEKGKDVELRCDPISGHTALYWYRQSLGQGLEFLIYFQGNSAPDKSGLPSDRFSAERTGGSVSTLTIQRTQQEDSAVYLCASSLDTSASSYEQYFGPGTRLTVT.

This clonotype was observed many times. The chain couples TRBV20-1 to TRBJ2-2, with D unresolved. V shed 3 bases and J shed 1 base, with 6 bases lying between them. The CDR3 has 13 residues. The germline gives CDR1 DFQATT, CDR2 SNEGSKA (reference sequence). CDR3 sequence (DNA): TGCAGTGCTAGGCCAGGGAACACCGGGGAGCTGTTTTTT. It encodes CSARPGNTGELFF.

This clonotype was picked up a small number of times. The rearrangement joins TRBV5-8 to TRBJ1-1, with 8 bases identical to TRBD1. The germline V gene has CDR1 SGHTS and CDR2 YDEGEE. This CDR3 spans 17 amino acids. Trimming removed 4 bases from V and 0 bases from J; junction bases left unmatched: 11. The CDR3 is CASSPWQGARMNTEAFF. The CDR3 nucleotides are TGTGCCAGCAGCCCGTGGCAGGGGGCTCGGATGAACACTGAAGCTTTCTTT.

This clonotype has ten or more counts. DNA for the CDR3: TGTGCCAGCAGCCTCAGGGCTGGAAACACCATATATTTT. It specifies CASSLRAGNTIYF. This chain connects TRBV7-9 to TRBJ1-3; TRBD1 is a possible D gene (5 bases). V was trimmed by 5 bases and J by 2 bases, leaving 7 bases between them. The length of the CDR3 is 13 residues. Germline loops: CDR1 SEHNR, CDR2 FQNEAQ (reference sequence).

This clonotype was observed a handful of times. A read error may account for a junction end that differs from germline. The chain is built from TRBV7-7 and TRBJ2-3, with D perhaps TRBD2 (5 bases). The CDR3 contains 15 residues. In germline, CDR1 is SSHAT, CDR2 FNYEAQ (reference sequence). The DNA of the CDR3 is TGTGCTAGCAGCTTAGGAAGGACTAGCACAGATACGCAGTATTTT. Protein product: CASSLGRTSTDTQYF.

Details on this clonotype: One end of the junction fails to match germline, which may point to a read error. J is TRBJ1-1 and V is TRBV20-1; tentative D call: TRBD1 (5 bases). This CDR3 contains 16 residues. Germline V CDR1 and CDR2: DFQATT, SNEGSKA (reference sequence). Here the CDR3 DNA reads TGCAGTGCTAGAGATCCGGGCAGAGGGCCGGACACTAAAGCTTTCTTT. It encodes CSARDPGRGPDTKAFF.

This chain joins TRBV19 and TRBJ2-3; D is undetermined. Germline V CDR1 and CDR2: LNHDA, SQIVND (reference sequence). CDR3 length: 17 residues. Trimming pared 2 bases from V and 0 bases from J, leaving 15 bases between. The CDR3 reads CASSILSLRRSTDTQYF. In DNA, the CDR3 is TGTGCCAGTAGTATATTATCCCTGCGACGGAGCACAGATACGCAGTATTTT.

The chain recombines TRBV29-1 with TRBJ2-1; 7 nucleotides line up with TRBD2. The germline V gene has CDR1 SQVTM and CDR2 ANQGSEA. This CDR3 comprises 14 residues. J was trimmed by 6 bases and V by 7 bases; bases with no gene match: 12. The CDR3 nucleotides are TGCAGCGCCGGCGCGGGGGTTCGGGCCAATGAGCAGTTCTTC. Residues: CSAGAGVRANEQFF.

This clonotype was observed many times. The CDR3 is CAISAYLQGNTGELFF. The CDR3, as DNA: TGTGCCATCAGTGCGTATCTTCAGGGAAACACCGGGGAGCTGTTTTTT. The chain combines TRBV10-3 with TRBJ2-2; D might be TRBD1 (5 bases). Deletions cut 4 bases from V and 2 bases from J, with 14 bases between. Germline V gene data show CDR1 as ENHRY and CDR2 as SYGVKD. There are 16 residues in the CDR3.

This clonotype was counted at least ten times. The chain is built from TRBV6-6 and TRBJ2-2; D call uncertain. CDR3 length: 15 amino acids. Germline CDR1 MNHNY, CDR2 SVGAGI (reference sequence). Trimming removed 2 bases at V and 0 bases at J, with 7 bases between. CDR3 nucleotide sequence: TGTGCCAGCAGTTACGGCAACGCGAACACCGGGGAGCTGTTTTTT. Residues: CASSYGNANTGELFF.

This chain uses TRBV4-1 with TRBJ2-2, with TRBD1 as a possible D gene (7 bases). V lost 2 bases and J 5 bases, leaving 12 bases between the germline ends. The CDR3 extends over 15 amino acids. Germline CDR1 reads MGHRA; CDR2 reads YSYEKL. The CDR3 reads CASSQTQGGTGELFF. The CDR3 region has the DNA TGCGCCAGCAGCCAAACCCAGGGGGGAACCGGGGAGCTGTTTTTT.

DNA of the CDR3: TGTGCCAGCAGCTCTCGGGGACAGGTCGGACCCCTCCACTTT. It specifies CASSSRGQVGPLHF. The V gene is TRBV7-9, the J gene TRBJ1-6; 8 bases agree with TRBD1. J gave up 12 bases and V 4 bases, and 8 bases lay outside the gene matches. The CDR3 length is 14 residues. Germline assignment: CDR1 SEHNR and CDR2 FQNEAQ (reference sequence).